A single sample gave rise to the 21 T cell receptor beta chains below, sequenced in a study of T cells after yellow fever vaccination. A single record per CDR3 protein comes from TCRdb applying MiXCR to the 5' RACE reads. This table holds roughly 32,000 distinct CDR3 sequences, about 6.6% found once. Material: PBMCs, either bulk or a sorted T-cell subset (CD4+, CD8+, memory, or dextramer-sorted; not recorded which), obtained on the day of the first yellow fever vaccination. Receptor source: a man aged 18-30 years who received the YFV17D yellow fever vaccine.

This clonotype was seen many times. The chain couples TRBV5-1 to TRBJ2-3, with 9 bases fitting TRBD2. CDR1 is SGHRS, CDR2 YFSETQ, per germline. V shed 2 bases and J 2 bases; nucleotides not matched to a gene: 9. The CDR3 totals 17 residues. The CDR3 spells CASSFTTPSGATDTQYF. The CDR3 bases are TGCGCCAGCAGCTTCACCACTCCTAGCGGGGCCACAGATACGCAGTATTTT. The variable domain in full, with the rest retrieved from reference TRBV5-1 and TRBJ2-3, is KAGVTQTPRYLIKTRGQQVTLSCSPISGHRSVSWYQQTPGQGLQFLFEYFSETQRNKGNFPGRFSGRQFSNSRSEMNVSTLELGDSALYLCASSFTTPSGATDTQYFGPGTRLTVL.

This clonotype has more than one count but fewer than ten. This CDR3 reads CASSPVWGQTEAFF. In nucleotides, the CDR3 is TGTGCCAGCAGCCCCGTATGGGGGCAGACTGAAGCTTTCTTT. The chain recombines TRBV12-3 or TRBV12-4 with TRBJ1-1; D is perhaps TRBD1 (6 bases). The CDR3 sequence is 14 residues long. The V and J ends lost 6 bases and 5 bases respectively, with 16 bases between them.

The J gene is TRBJ2-3, the V gene TRBV6-4; the match to TRBD1 covers 8 bases. Germline assignment: CDR1 MRHNA and CDR2 SNTAGT. V trimming: 6 bases; J trimming: 4 bases; junction bases outside the gene matches: 6. The CDR3 runs to 14 residues. CDR3 loop: CASSPQGGPDTQYF. CDR3 DNA sequence: TGTGCCAGCAGCCCACAGGGGGGCCCAGATACGCAGTATTTT.

The V gene is TRBV7-2, the J gene TRBJ1-5; D unresolved. The V end lost 5 bases, the J end lost 3 bases, and 14 bases lay between the germline ends. Germline loops: CDR1 SGHTA, CDR2 FQGNSA. The CDR3 has 15 amino acids. The CDR3 bases are TGTGCCAGCAGCCCTGTACAGTCTCTCAATCAGCCCCAGCATTTT. As protein: CASSPVQSLNQPQHF.

This clonotype was counted ten times or more. The V gene is TRBV6-5, the J gene TRBJ1-4; D gene uncertain. This CDR3 has 12 amino acids. Between the trimmed V and J ends, which lost 5 bases and 7 bases, there was a span of 8 bases. CDR1 is MNHEY and CDR2 is SVGAGI in the germline V gene. The DNA of the CDR3 is TGTGCCAGCAGTCAAAATGGTGAAAAACTGTTTTTT. It is translated as CASSQNGEKLFF.

At least ten counts were recorded for this clonotype. This chain uses TRBV6-2 or TRBV6-3 with TRBJ1-1; perhaps TRBD1 as D (5 bases). Trimming cost V 5 bases and J 7 bases, with 17 bases left between them. This CDR3 region has 14 residues. Germline V gives CDR1 MNHEY, CDR2 SVGEGT. The CDR3 protein is CASSRPGTILEAFF. The CDR3 nucleotides read TGTGCCAGCAGTAGACCGGGGACGATTCTTGAAGCTTTCTTT.

This clonotype was recorded many times. The chain links TRBV4-2 to TRBJ1-5; D unresolved. The V gene's germline CDR1 is LGHNA and CDR2 YNFKEQ. CDR3 length equals 16 residues. Trimming cost V 1 base and J 4 bases, with 14 bases left between them. CDR3 residues: CASSQGPTAGNQPQHF. CDR3 in DNA: TGTGCCAGCAGCCAAGGGCCGACGGCGGGTAATCAGCCCCAGCATTTT.

As for this clonotype: Given a much more abundant clone one base away, this may be a read error. The CDR3 loop reads CATFSQGIRPYNEQFF. In DNA form, the CDR3 reads TGTGCCACATTTTCACAGGGCATCCGCCCCTACAATGAGCAGTTCTTC. V is TRBV24-1 and J is TRBJ2-1; TRBD1 is a possible D gene (6 bases). V lost 10 bases to trimming and J lost 2 bases, with 20 bases between them. The CDR3 has 16 residues. Germline CDR1 reads KGHDR; CDR2 reads SFDVKD.

This clonotype was detected a few times. This chain links TRBV5-1 with TRBJ2-3, with 8 bases aligning to TRBD2. V shed 4 bases, J shed 6 bases, and the junction held 10 bases outside the gene matches. The CDR3 extends over 15 amino acids. Germline V gene lookup returns CDR1 SGHRS and CDR2 YFSETQ. The DNA for the CDR3 is TGCGCCAGCAGCCCCAACGGGGGGGGGAGTGATACGCAGTATTTT. Its protein product is CASSPNGGGSDTQYF.

This clonotype was seen many times. The chain recombines TRBV15 with TRBJ2-7; TRBD1 agrees at 8 bases. Per the germline V gene, CDR1 is LNHNV and CDR2 is YYDKDF (reference sequence). There are 15 residues in the CDR3. V lost 5 bases to trimming and J lost 0 bases; unmatched junction nucleotides: 6. The DNA of the CDR3 is TGTGCCACCAGCGGACAGGGACTTAGCTCCTACGAGCAGTACTTC. Its translation: CATSGQGLSSYEQYF.

Many counts were recorded for this clonotype. V gene TRBV6-2 or TRBV6-3 combines with J gene TRBJ1-5; TRBD1 matches 10 bases. There are 18 residues in the CDR3. With 5 bases clipped from V and 2 bases from J, the junction kept 12 bases outside the gene matches. The germline V gene has CDR1 MNHEY and CDR2 SVGEGT. This CDR3 is CASSPGTGDIMRNQPQHF. CDR3 bases: TGTGCCAGCAGTCCCGGGACAGGGGACATAATGCGCAATCAGCCCCAGCATTTT.

Many counts were recorded for this clonotype. CDR3 sequence reads: CASSRDRGAYEQYV. The CDR3 DNA reads TGTGCCAGCAGTAGGGACAGGGGGGCCTACGAGCAGTACGTC. The chain recombines TRBV6-1 with TRBJ2-7; 11 bases are a match to TRBD1. CDR3 length equals 14 residues. J was trimmed by 2 bases and V by 5 bases; bases with no gene match: 2. CDR1 and CDR2 from the germline V gene are MNHNS and SASEGT.

In the case of this clonotype: A much larger clonotype is one base distant, so this may be a read error. This chain connects TRBV6-6 to TRBJ2-3; D remains unclear. V was cut by 9 bases and J by 5 bases, with 9 bases left in between. This CDR3 region has 11 residues. Per germline, CDR1 MNHNY and CDR2 SVGAGI (reference sequence). CDR3: CARSPRDTQYF. The DNA of the CDR3 is TGTGCCAGAAGCCCGAGAGATACGCAGTATTTT.

There are many counts of this clonotype. The V gene is TRBV7-8, the J gene TRBJ1-3; D is uncertain. Germline V gives CDR1 SGHVS, CDR2 FQNEAQ. V dropped 1 base and J dropped 0 bases, with 4 bases sitting between them. This CDR3 spans 14 amino acids. This CDR3 reads CASSLVNSGNTIYF. The CDR3 DNA sequence: TGTGCCAGCAGCTTAGTTAACTCTGGAAACACCATATATTTT.

Details on this clonotype: This may stem from a read error, because a much larger clone lies one nucleotide away. The chain employs TRBV11-2 and TRBJ2-1; no clear D. V lost 5 bases, J lost 7 bases, and 18 bases lay in between. The CDR3 consists of 15 residues. Germline V gives CDR1 SGHAT, CDR2 FQNNGV. The CDR3 DNA sequence: TGTGCCAGCAGCCCTGAGAACTCCTTTAGGAATGAGCAGTTCTTC. It is translated as CASSPENSFRNEQFF.

This clonotype was seen many times. CDR3 residues: CASSLTGAGAEAFF. For the CDR3, the DNA is TGTGCCAGCAGCTTGACAGGGGCGGGGGCTGAAGCTTTCTTT. This rearrangement joins TRBV7-9 to TRBJ1-1; TRBD1 aligns across 8 bases. Looked up from germline, CDR1 is SEHNR and CDR2 is FQNEAQ (reference sequence). This CDR3 spans 14 amino acids. After removal of 3 bases from V and 6 bases from J, the junction contained 6 bases not matched to a gene.

The sample holds many counts of this clonotype. This chain uses TRBV7-2 with TRBJ2-5; 9 nucleotides agree with TRBD2. The germline V gene has CDR1 SGHTA and CDR2 FQGNSA. V was clipped by 2 bases and J by 4 bases; unmatched bases: 8. The CDR3 loop spans 16 amino acids. CDR3 nucleotide sequence: TGTGCCAGCAGCTTAACCAGCGGGGGGCTAGTAGAGACCCAGTACTTC. It yields the protein CASSLTSGGLVETQYF.

This clonotype was counted at least ten times. The chain couples TRBV5-5 to TRBJ2-7; D ambiguous. Deletions cut 0 bases from V and 0 bases from J, with 13 bases between. Germline values: CDR1 SGHKS, CDR2 YYEKEE (reference sequence). This CDR3 is built from 16 residues. The CDR3: CASSLDLTSSSYEQYV. CDR3 bases: TGTGCCAGCAGCTTGGATTTGACCTCAAGCTCCTACGAGCAGTACGTC.

Ten or more counts support this clonotype. The chain joins TRBV7-2 to TRBJ1-5; D is perhaps TRBD1 (6 bases). The CDR3 totals 16 residues. The germline V gene has CDR1 SGHTA and CDR2 FQGNSA. V lost 2 bases and J lost 5, with 16 bases in between. The CDR3 coding sequence is TGTGCCAGCAGCTTACGGGGGCCCGGAAACTATCAGCCCCAGCATTTT. Protein product: CASSLRGPGNYQPQHF.

By its share, this clonotype is medium-sized (0.01 to 0.1%). This sequence joins TRBV4-2 and TRBJ2-3; D gene ambiguous. Trimming took off 0 bases at V and 7 bases at J, with 8 bases between the two ends. The CDR3 is made up of 13 amino acids. The germline CDR1 and CDR2 sequences are LGHNA and YNFKEQ. CDR3 coding DNA: TGTGCCAGCAGCCAAGAACGTCCCTATACGCAGTATTTT. This translates into CASSQERPYTQYF.

This clonotype showed up many times. The CDR3 spells CASTIKYRSYNEQFF. As DNA, the CDR3 is TGTGCCAGCACCATAAAGTACCGGAGCTACAATGAGCAGTTCTTC. The J gene is TRBJ2-1, the V gene TRBV28; no definite D call. Germline loops: CDR1 MDHEN, CDR2 SYDVKM. V was shortened by 7 bases and J by 3 bases, with 16 bases between the two germline ends. The CDR3 length is 15 residues.